The T cell receptor (beta chain) described here comes from a study of cytomegalovirus exposure and HLA in healthy donors. With respect to this clone: What it binds is unknown.

Primers: 60 Vbeta forward and 13 Jbeta reverse. Here immunoSEQ multiplex PCR was the method, and the copy in TCRdb shows in-frame clones only, minus some. The sample has around 150,000 clones, around 79% seen once; the top ten hold around 6.5%. Study-wide results and caveats: Published work reported that the classifier diagnosed cytomegalovirus status with high specificity and sensitivity. The records held CMV serostatus as the only immune exposure information. Through in vitro validation, three CMV-associated chains were shown to be specific for CMV antigens.

The CDR3 extends over 15 amino acids. CDR1 and CDR2 from the germline V gene are SGHRS and YFSETQ. Trimming cost V 4 bases and J 2 bases, with 14 bases left between them. Sequencing was done on a sample of PBMCs. The clonotype comes from a man over 45 in good health and CMV-seropositive. The rearrangement uses TRBV5-1 and TRBJ2-3; D might be TRBD1 (5 bases). The CDR3 sequence: CASSRQGRDTDTQYF. The CDR3 nucleotides are TGCGCCAGCAGCCGGCAGGGAAGGGACACAGATACGCAGTATTTT.